A selection of T cell receptor beta chains follows, all from one sample in a study of shared clonotypes between healthy human individuals. Here immunoSEQ multiplex PCR was the method, and the copy in TCRdb shows in-frame clones only, minus some. The sample yields about half a million clones, roughly 80% seen once. Sequencing used PBMCs. These receptors all come from a woman aged 40 to 50 in good health. Some clones in this sample may be carry-over from other donors' samples. The CDR3 runs from the conserved cysteine through the conserved F or W. D genes are given only for firm matches. Clone size is given for some rows only: seen once, a few or many times, or a class if the clone is expanded.

>TRBJ2-7|14|NA|NA|TRBV2
TGTGCCAGCAGTGGTCTGCAGGGAATCCGCGAGCAGTACTTC
CASSGLQGIREQYF
>TRBJ2-7|14|TRBD1|once|TRBV15
TGTGCCACCCGAGACAGGGCCCTTACCTACGAGCAGTACTTC
CATRDRALTYEQYF
>TRBJ2-1|15|NA|NA|TRBV28
TGTGCCAGCAGTTTAGGCGGGGTCTCCTACAATGAGCAGTTCTTC
CASSLGGVSYNEQFF
>TRBJ2-5|15|NA|once|TRBV5-8
TGTGCCAGCAGCCTTCTAACGGGGTTGGGAGAGACCCAGTACTTC
CASSLLTGLGETQYF
>TRBJ2-3|13|NA|NA|TRBV29-1
TGCAGCGCTAGGGGGACGGGGGCAGATACGCAGTATTTT
CSARGTGADTQYF
>TRBJ2-7|13|NA|once|TRBV11-3
TGTGCCAGCAGCTTAGTCAACGTTGGCGAGCAGTACTTC
CASSLVNVGEQYF
>TRBJ2-7|14|TRBD2|NA|TRBV28
TGTGCCAGCACTCCCAGCGGGAGTCTCTACGAGCAGTACTTC
CASTPSGSLYEQYF
>TRBJ2-2|15|TRBD2|NA|TRBV7-3
TGTGCCAGCGCCCGGGAAGCGGGAGGAGCCGGGGAGCTGTTTTTT
CASAREAGGAGELFF
>TRBJ2-2|18|TRBD2|once|TRBV7-6
TGTGCCAGCAGCTTAAGGACCTTTGGAGGCGGGGGCACCGGGGAGCTGTTTTTT
CASSLRTFGGGGTGELFF
>TRBJ2-1|15|NA|NA|TRBV28
TGTGCCAGCAGTTTCGGGACCCCGTGGCTCAATGAGCAGTTCTTC
CASSFGTPWLNEQFF
>TRBJ2-1|13|NA|many|TRBV2
TGTGCCAGCCTTGGCCCTCCGGGCAATGAGCAGTTCTTC
CASLGPPGNEQFF
>TRBJ1-1|13|NA|NA|TRBV2
TGTGCCAGCAGTGGTCGACAGAACACTGAAGCTTTCTTT
CASSGRQNTEAFF
>TRBJ2-7|16|NA|NA|TRBV5-1
TGCGCCAGCAGCTTGGCCGGGGCGGGAAGCTCCTACGAGCAGTACTTC
CASSLAGAGSSYEQYF
>TRBJ1-2|14|NA|once|TRBV5-4
TGTGCCAGCAGCTTGGATCTTAAAAACTATGGCTACACCTTC
CASSLDLKNYGYTF
>TRBJ2-7|17|TRBD2|NA|TRBV18
TGTGCCAGCTCACCGAGGACTAGCGGGAGGTCCTACTACGAGCAGTACTTC
CASSPRTSGRSYYEQYF
>TRBJ2-3|15|TRBD1|many|TRBV28
TGTGCCAGCAGTTCACCGGACAGGCGCCGGGATACGCAGTATTTT
CASSSPDRRRDTQYF
>TRBJ1-1|13|NA|NA|TRBV4-1
TGCGCCAGCAGACAGGAACTGAGCACTGAAGCTTTCTTT
CASRQELSTEAFF
>TRBJ2-2|20|TRBD2|once|TRBV4-3
TGCGCCAGCAGCCAAGACCCTCCTCTGGCGGGAGGGCCACACACCGGGGAGCTGTTTTTT
CASSQDPPLAGGPHTGELFF
>TRBJ1-2|13|NA|NA|TRBV27
TGTGCCAGCAGTTCCCTCAGGGACTATGGCTACACCTTC
CASSSLRDYGYTF
>TRBJ2-7|15|TRBD2|NA|TRBV19
TGTGCCAGTAGTATTACTAGCGGGAGAATGGGGGAGCAGTACTTC
CASSITSGRMGEQYF
>TRBJ2-7|19|TRBD2|NA|TRBV7-9
TGTGCCAGCAGCTTAGCCCATGGACTAGCGGGGGCCATCTCCTACGAGCAGTACTTC
CASSLAHGLAGAISYEQYF
>TRBJ2-7|15|TRBD2|NA|TRBV10-2
TGCGCCAGCAGTGAGAGCGGGAGAGGGACCTACGAGCAGTACTTC
CASSESGRGTYEQYF
>TRBJ2-7|13|NA|NA|TRBV6-1
TGTGCCAGCTTGAAGCGGAGGGCCTACGAGCAGTACTTC
CASLKRRAYEQYF
>TRBJ2-7|11|NA|NA|TRBV29-1
TGCAGCGTTATGAAGATAAACGAGCAGTACTTC
CSVMKINEQYF
>TRBJ1-1|10|NA|few|TRBV29-1
TGCAGCGTTGAAGAAGGTGCGGCTTTCTTT
CSVEEGAAFF
>TRBJ1-2|14|NA|NA|TRBV7-2
TGTGCCAGCAGCTTAGCGCAGGCAGCCTATGGCTACACCTTC
CASSLAQAAYGYTF
>TRBJ1-3|13|NA|medium-sized|TRBV30
TGTGCCTGCCACCGCGGTTCTGGAAACACCATATATTTT
CACHRGSGNTIYF
>TRBJ2-5|17|TRBD2|NA|TRBV28
TGTGCCAGCAGTCCGGGACTAGCGGGAGTGAGTCAAGAGACCCAGTACTTC
CASSPGLAGVSQETQYF
>TRBJ2-3|16|NA|NA|TRBV30
TGTGCCTGGAGTCCCAAACTAGACATATTCACAGATACGCAGTATTTT
CAWSPKLDIFTDTQYF
>TRBJ2-1|15|NA|few|TRBV28
TGTGCCAGCAGTTTATCCGGCACTCCCGGCGATGAGCAGTTCTTC
CASSLSGTPGDEQFF
>TRBJ2-7|14|TRBD2|NA|TRBV4-1
TGCGCCAGCAGCGGACTAGCGGGAGCCTACGAGCAGTACTTC
CASSGLAGAYEQYF
>TRBJ2-5|13|NA|NA|TRBV29-1
TGCAGCGTTGCAGAGGGAGCAAGGGAGACACAGTACTTC
CSVAEGARETQYF
>TRBJ2-3|15|TRBD2|NA|TRBV6-5
TGTGCCAGCTCCCGGGGCGGGAGGGGAACAGATACGCAGTATTTT
CASSRGGRGTDTQYF
>TRBJ2-5|15|TRBD2|once|TRBV6-6
TGTGCCAGCAGTTTCGGGAGACCGGGAGGAGAGACCCAGTACTTC
CASSFGRPGGETQYF
>TRBJ2-1|17|NA|once|TRBV2
TGTGCCAGCCCGAAAAGGGAGGAGGGGGGGATCTACAATGAGCAGTTCTTC
CASPKREEGGIYNEQFF
>TRBJ2-7|14|NA|NA|TRBV18
TGTGCCAGCTCCCCACTGGCGGACTCCTACGAGCAGTACTTC
CASSPLADSYEQYF
>TRBJ2-1|16|NA|NA|TRBV2
TGTGCCAGCAGTGATGTGGGACCGACCTCCTACAATGAGCAGTTCTTC
CASSDVGPTSYNEQFF
>TRBJ1-2|15|NA|NA|TRBV2
TGTGCCAGCAGTGCGACAGGCACACAAGTCTATGGCTACACCTTC
CASSATGTQVYGYTF
>TRBJ2-1|15|TRBD2|few|TRBV5-1
TGCGCCAGCAGCGCACTAGCGGGAGGAGACAATGAGCAGTTCTTC
CASSALAGGDNEQFF
>TRBJ2-1|17|NA|NA|TRBV6-1
TGTGCCAGCAGTGGACACGGAGCCATCGCCGCGTACAATGAGCAGTTCTTC
CASSGHGAIAAYNEQFF
>TRBJ2-1|14|NA|NA|TRBV4-3
TGCGCCAGCAGCCAAGAATGGGCTGGCGATGAGCAGTTCTTC
CASSQEWAGDEQFF
>TRBJ1-3|12|NA|NA|TRBV18
TGTGCCAGCTCACCGGGCGGTATCGCCATATATTTT
CASSPGGIAIYF
>TRBJ2-3|18|TRBD2|few|TRBV5-4
TGTGCCAGCAGCCCCGGGACTAGCGGAGCTCGTAGCACAGATACGCAGTATTTT
CASSPGTSGARSTDTQYF
>TRBJ1-1|13|NA|few|TRBV11-2
TGTGCCAGCAGCTTAGTTTTACAGGGTGAAGCTTTCTTT
CASSLVLQGEAFF
>TRBJ2-7|16|TRBD2|NA|TRBV5-1
TGCGCCAGTTTCGAAGTGGCTAGCGGGAGGGCCTCCGAGCAGTACTTC
CASFEVASGRASEQYF
>TRBJ2-7|16|TRBD1|NA|TRBV6-6
TGTGCCAGCAGTAAGGCGCCGGGACAGAGCTCCTACGAGCAGTACTTC
CASSKAPGQSSYEQYF
>TRBJ2-3|13|TRBD2|NA|TRBV28
TGTGCCAGCAGACACGGACTAGCAAATACGCAGTATTTT
CASRHGLANTQYF
>TRBJ1-1|16|TRBD1|few|TRBV5-1
TGCGCCAGCAGCTCGCGGGGACAGATCATGAACACTGAAGCTTTCTTT
CASSSRGQIMNTEAFF